Below are 3 T cell receptor beta chains sequenced from a single sample in a study of OX40 agonist ivuxolimab in advanced cancers. Sequenced by immunoSEQ multiplex PCR; TCRdb stores in-frame clones only, minus some. This sample has around 27,000 clones, with about nine tenths found just once. Sequencing was performed on CD4+ or CD8+ T cells sorted from blood, taken in a trial of the OX40 agonist ivuxolimab. These receptors all come from an adult with an advanced solid tumor such as melanoma, head and neck, liver or kidney cancer.

In regard to this clone: The junction shows a germline mismatch at one end, possibly a read error. The rearrangement joins TRBV6-5 to TRBJ1-2; D might be TRBD1 (5 bases). CDR1 and CDR2 (germline): MNHEY, SVGAGI. The CDR3 runs 12 residues. The CDR3 coding sequence is TGTGCCAGCGGGGACCTCAACTATGGCTGCACCTTC. This translates into CASGDLNYGCTF.

This chain links TRBV13 with TRBJ2-7, with 9 bases matching TRBD1. CDR1 PRHDT and CDR2 FYEKMQ come from the germline V gene (reference sequence). V lost 5 bases, J lost 7 bases, and 12 bases stayed unmatched. The CDR3 loop spans 15 amino acids. The CDR3 nucleotides are TGTGCCAGCAGCAGCGGACAGGGGAACTTGCGGGAGCAGTACTTC. Protein sequence: CASSSGQGNLREQYF.

The genes are TRBV9 and TRBJ2-7; 7 nucleotides agree with TRBD2. With 0 bases clipped from V and 4 bases from J, the junction kept 7 bases outside the gene matches. This CDR3 comprises 15 residues. Germline V lookup: CDR1 SGDLS, CDR2 YYNGEE. As DNA, the CDR3 is TGTGCCAGCAGCGTAGAGGACGGGAGGCCGTACGAGCAGTACTTC. Translated: CASSVEDGRPYEQYF.